The source of this TCR beta chain is a study of blood T cell dynamics during melanoma immunotherapy. Study-wide context: Patients with metastatic melanoma got pembrolizumab or nivolumab-ipilimumab as first-line care.

A word on this clone: Its specificity is not known.

Germline V gene data show CDR1 as SGHDT and CDR2 as YYEEEE. This CDR3 has 14 amino acids. The V and J ends lost 1 base and 0 bases respectively, with 7 bases between them. Stated time point: pre-treatment baseline. Using immunoSEQ multiplex PCR, the repertoire was profiled, and TCRdb retains in-frame clones only, with some absent. This repertoire shows some 7,200 clones, approximately 84% found once; its top ten account for 16%. Study-wide points: PBMC repertoires of eventual disease-control patients split at W3 into clonality or diversity gains.

The source material was blood, sampled from a patient treated with checkpoint blockade. This chain joins TRBV5-6 and TRBJ1-2; D is ambiguous. This clonotype was sampled from a human donor with melanoma. The CDR3 here is CASSLYGPNYGYTF. The CDR3 bases are TGTGCCAGCAGCTTGTACGGCCCTAACTATGGCTACACCTTC.